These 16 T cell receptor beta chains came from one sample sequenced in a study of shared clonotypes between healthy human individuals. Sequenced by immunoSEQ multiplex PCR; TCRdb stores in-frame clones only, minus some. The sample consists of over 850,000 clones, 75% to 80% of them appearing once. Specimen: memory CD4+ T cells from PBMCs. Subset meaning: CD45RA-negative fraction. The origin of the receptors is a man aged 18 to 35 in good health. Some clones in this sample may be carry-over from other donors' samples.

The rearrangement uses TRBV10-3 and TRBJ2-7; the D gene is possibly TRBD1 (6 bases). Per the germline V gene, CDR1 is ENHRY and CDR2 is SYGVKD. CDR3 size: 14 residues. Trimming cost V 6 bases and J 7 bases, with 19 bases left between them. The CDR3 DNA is TGTGCCATCAGGGACTTAGACAGGCCTTGGGAGCAGTACTTC. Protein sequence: CAIRDLDRPWEQYF.

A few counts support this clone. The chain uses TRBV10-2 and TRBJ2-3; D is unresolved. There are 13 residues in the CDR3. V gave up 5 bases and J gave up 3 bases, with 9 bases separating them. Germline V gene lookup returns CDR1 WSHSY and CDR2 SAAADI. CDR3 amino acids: CASSTLGTDTQYF. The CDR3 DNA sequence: TGCGCCAGCAGTACGCTCGGGACAGATACGCAGTATTTT.

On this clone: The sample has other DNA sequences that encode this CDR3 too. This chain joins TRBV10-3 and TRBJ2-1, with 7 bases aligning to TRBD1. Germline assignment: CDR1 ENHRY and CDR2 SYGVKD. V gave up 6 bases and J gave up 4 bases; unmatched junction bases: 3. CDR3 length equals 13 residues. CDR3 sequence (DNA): TGTGCCATCAGCGACAGGGTGTACAATGAGCAGTTCTTC. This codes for CAISDRVYNEQFF.

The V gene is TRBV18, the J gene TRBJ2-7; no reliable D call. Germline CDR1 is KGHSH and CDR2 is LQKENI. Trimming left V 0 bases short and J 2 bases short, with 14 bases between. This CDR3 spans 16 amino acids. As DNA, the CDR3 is TGTGCCAGCTCACCACCGAGGCAGGTTACCACCTACGAGCAGTACTTC. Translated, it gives CASSPPRQVTTYEQYF. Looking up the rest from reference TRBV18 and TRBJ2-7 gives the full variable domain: NAGVMQNPRHLVRRRGQEARLRCSPMKGHSHVYWYRQLPEEGLKFMVYLQKENIIDESGMPKERFSAEFPKEGPSILRIQQVVRGDSAAYFCASSPPRQVTTYEQYFGPGTRLTVT.

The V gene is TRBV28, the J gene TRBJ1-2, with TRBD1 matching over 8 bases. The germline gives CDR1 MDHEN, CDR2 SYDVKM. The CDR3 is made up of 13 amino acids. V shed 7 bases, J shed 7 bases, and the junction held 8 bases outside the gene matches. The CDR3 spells CASTQDRVRGYTF. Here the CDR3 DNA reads TGTGCCAGCACCCAGGACAGGGTCCGTGGCTACACCTTC.

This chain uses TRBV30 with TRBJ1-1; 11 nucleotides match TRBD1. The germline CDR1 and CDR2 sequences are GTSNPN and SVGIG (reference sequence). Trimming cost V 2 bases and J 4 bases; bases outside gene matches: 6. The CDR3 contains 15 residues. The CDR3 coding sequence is TGTGCCTGGAGTCAAGGACAGGGGGCTTCCACTGAAGCTTTCTTT. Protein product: CAWSQGQGASTEAFF. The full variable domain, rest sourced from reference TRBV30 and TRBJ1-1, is SQTIHQWPATLVQPVGSPLSLECTVEGTSNPNLYWYRQAAGRGLQLLFYSVGIGQISSEVPQNLSASRPQDRQFILSSKKLLLSDSGFYLCAWSQGQGASTEAFFGQGTRLTVV.

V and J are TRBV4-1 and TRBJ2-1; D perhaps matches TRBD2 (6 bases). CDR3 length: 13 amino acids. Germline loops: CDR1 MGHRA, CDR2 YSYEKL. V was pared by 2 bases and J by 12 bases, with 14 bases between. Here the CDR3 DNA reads TGCGCCAGCAGCCAACTACGGGAGACTTCGCAGTTCTTC. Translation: CASSQLRETSQFF.

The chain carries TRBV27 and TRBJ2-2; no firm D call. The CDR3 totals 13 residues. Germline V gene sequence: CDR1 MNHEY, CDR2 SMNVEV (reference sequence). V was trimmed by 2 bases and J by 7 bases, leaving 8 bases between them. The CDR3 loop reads CASSLIIHGELFF. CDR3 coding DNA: TGTGCCAGCAGTTTAATTATCCACGGGGAGCTGTTTTTT.

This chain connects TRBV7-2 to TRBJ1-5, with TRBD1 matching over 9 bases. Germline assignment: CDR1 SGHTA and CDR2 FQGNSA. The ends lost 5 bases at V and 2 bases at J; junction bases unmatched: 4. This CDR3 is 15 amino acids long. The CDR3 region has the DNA TGTGCCAGCAGCCAAACAGGGGGCGGCAATCAGCCCCAGCATTTT. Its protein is CASSQTGGGNQPQHF.

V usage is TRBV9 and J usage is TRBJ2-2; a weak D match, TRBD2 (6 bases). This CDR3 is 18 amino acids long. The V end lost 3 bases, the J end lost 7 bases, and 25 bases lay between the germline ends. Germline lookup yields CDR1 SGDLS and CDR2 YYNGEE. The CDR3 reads CASSATPWRGGVDGELFF. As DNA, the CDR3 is TGTGCCAGCAGCGCGACTCCCTGGAGGGGAGGAGTTGACGGGGAGCTGTTTTTT.

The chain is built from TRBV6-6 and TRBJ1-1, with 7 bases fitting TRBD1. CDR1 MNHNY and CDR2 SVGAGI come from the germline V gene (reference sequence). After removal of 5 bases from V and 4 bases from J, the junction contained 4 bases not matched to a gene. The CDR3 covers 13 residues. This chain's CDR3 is CASSGGQVTEAFF. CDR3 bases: TGTGCCAGCAGTGGCGGACAGGTCACTGAAGCTTTCTTT.

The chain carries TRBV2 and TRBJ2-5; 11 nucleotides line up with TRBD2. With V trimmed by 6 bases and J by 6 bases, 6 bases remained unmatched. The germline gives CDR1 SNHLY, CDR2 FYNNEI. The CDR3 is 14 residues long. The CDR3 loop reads CASSRTSGRQTQYF. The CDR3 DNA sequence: TGTGCCAGCAGCCGCACTAGCGGGAGACAGACCCAGTACTTC.

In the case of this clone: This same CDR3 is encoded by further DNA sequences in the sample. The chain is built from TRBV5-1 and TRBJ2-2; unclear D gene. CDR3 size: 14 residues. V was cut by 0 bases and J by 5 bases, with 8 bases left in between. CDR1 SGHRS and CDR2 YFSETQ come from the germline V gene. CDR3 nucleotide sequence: TGCGCCAGCAGCTTGGCCCTGGGGACCGGGGAGCTGTTTTTT. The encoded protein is CASSLALGTGELFF.

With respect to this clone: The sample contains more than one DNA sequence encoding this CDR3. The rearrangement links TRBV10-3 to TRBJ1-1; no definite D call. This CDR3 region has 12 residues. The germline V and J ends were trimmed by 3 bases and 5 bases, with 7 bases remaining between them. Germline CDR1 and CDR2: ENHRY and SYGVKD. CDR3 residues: CAISDRGTEAFF. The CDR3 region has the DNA TGTGCCATCAGTGATCGGGGAACTGAAGCTTTCTTT.

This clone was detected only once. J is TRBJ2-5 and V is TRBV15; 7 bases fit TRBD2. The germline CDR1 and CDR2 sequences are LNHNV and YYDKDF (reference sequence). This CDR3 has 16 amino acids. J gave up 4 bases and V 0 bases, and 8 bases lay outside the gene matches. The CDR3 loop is CATSRDLTGGSETQYF. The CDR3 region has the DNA TGTGCCACCAGCAGAGATCTAACGGGAGGATCAGAGACCCAGTACTTC.

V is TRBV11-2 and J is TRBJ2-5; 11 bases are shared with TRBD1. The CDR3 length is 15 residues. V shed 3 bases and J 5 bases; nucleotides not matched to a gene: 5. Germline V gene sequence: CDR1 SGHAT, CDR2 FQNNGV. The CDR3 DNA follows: TGTGCCAGCAGCTTGGGACAGGGGGTCTGGGAGACCCAGTACTTC. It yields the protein CASSLGQGVWETQYF. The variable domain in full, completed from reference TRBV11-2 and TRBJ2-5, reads EAGVAQSPRYKIIEKRQSVAFWCNPISGHATLYWYQQILGQGPKLLIQFQNNGVVDDSQLPKDRFSAERLKGVDSTLKIQPAKLEDSAVYLCASSLGQGVWETQYFGPGTRLLVL.